The present T cell receptor (beta chain) was sequenced within a study of CD8 T cells in Susac syndrome (dated by TCRdb to the late 2010s). Regarding the complete study: Whether CD8+ T cell activation and differentiation in Susac syndrome was antigen driven was tested using repertoire sequencing.

High-throughput TCR beta sequencing profiled peripheral blood CD8+ and CD4+ T cells from healthy donors, Susac syndrome patients and multiple sclerosis patients. Healthy donors were included as age- and sex-matched controls. Bulk CD8+ and CD4+ T cells were purified magnetically by negative isolation, whereas CD8+ TEMRA cells were enriched by FACS. Blood was drawn into EDTA tubes, processed within 24 hours, and PBMCs were isolated by density gradient centrifugation. PBMCs intended for TCR sequencing were frozen in liquid nitrogen and were later thawed in a 37 degrees C water bath. Purity of sorted or isolated CD4+, CD8+ and CD8+ TEMRA cells was at least 90%. V and J are truncated by 5 bases and 7 bases respectively, leaving an intervening sequence of 8 bases. The CDR3 sequence holds 11 residues, the cysteine and phenylalanine included. Here the CDR3 DNA is all that survives: 33 bases in frame from base 1. Looking up the germline V gene yields CDR1 MDHEN and CDR2 SYDVKM.

In regard to this clonotype: This clone's antigen is unknown. No clone much larger than this one lies a single base away; base qualities are absent.

RNA was extracted using the RNeasy kit, and roughly 0.45 to 1 microgram was reverse transcribed with random hexamers. The immunoSEQ multiplex PCR assay, which covers 54 Vbeta and 13 Jbeta segments, was used to amplify TCR beta CDR3 regions. PCR amplification bias was corrected using a synthetic template baseline for primer optimization and computational correction. In the paper's pipeline: Only productive sequences were kept, with reads annotated to V, D and J genes according to IMGT and analyzed in immunoSEQ Analyzer. Clonality was calculated as one minus the Shannon entropy normalized by log2 of the number of productive unique sequences. For each patient and control, public and private clones were evaluated among the 100 most prevalent clones. Clones were defined as Susac-specific when absent from the healthy and MS cohorts, from some 1,100 published viral clones and from other ImmuneACCESS disease sequences. TCRdb reran the public reads through fastp at Q25 and MiXCR, keeping productive beta chains. Every entry covers one CDR3 protein and lists the most common genes and DNA from its rows. The V and J calls were determined by TCRdb, not by the authors. This sample comprises approximately 130,000 distinct CDR3 sequences, approximately 94% of them detected only once. The top ten hold more than 0.095% of the sample.

Paper-wide results and their limitations: The study acknowledged that relatively few individuals were included in the TCR sequencing and HLA analysis.

The rearranged segments are TRBV28 and TRBJ2-5, with the D gene not confidently named. The receptor was derived from a human donor in good health. The sample was CD4+ T cells from PBMCs. The DNA reads TGTGCCAGCAGTAAGGGCACGACCCAGTACTTC. This gives the protein CASSKGTTQYF.